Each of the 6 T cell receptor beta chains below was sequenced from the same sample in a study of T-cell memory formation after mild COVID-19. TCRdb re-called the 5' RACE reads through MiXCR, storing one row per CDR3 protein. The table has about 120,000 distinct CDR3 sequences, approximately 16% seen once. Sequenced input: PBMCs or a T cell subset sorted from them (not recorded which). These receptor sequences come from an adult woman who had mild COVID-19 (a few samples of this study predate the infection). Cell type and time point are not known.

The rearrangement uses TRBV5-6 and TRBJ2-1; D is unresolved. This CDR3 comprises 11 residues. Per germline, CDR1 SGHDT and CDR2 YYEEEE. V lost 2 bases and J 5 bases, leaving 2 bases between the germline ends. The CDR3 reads CASSFDNEQFF. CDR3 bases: TGTGCCAGCAGCTTCGACAATGAGCAGTTCTTC.

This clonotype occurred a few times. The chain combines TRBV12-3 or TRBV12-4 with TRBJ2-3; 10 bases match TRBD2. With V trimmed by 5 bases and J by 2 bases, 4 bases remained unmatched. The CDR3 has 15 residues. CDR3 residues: CASSPAGGSTDTQYF. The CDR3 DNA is TGTGCCAGCAGTCCAGCGGGAGGGTCCACAGATACGCAGTATTTT.

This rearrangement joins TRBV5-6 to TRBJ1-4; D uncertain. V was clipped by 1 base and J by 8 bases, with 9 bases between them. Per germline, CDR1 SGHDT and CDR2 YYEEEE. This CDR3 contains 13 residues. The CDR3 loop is CASSLWNHEKLFF. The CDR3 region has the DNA TGTGCCAGCAGCTTGTGGAATCACGAAAAACTGTTTTTT.

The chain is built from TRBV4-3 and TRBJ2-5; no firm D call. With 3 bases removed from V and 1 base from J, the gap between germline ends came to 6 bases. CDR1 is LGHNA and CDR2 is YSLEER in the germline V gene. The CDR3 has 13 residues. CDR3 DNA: TGCGCCAGCAGCCAGGTCCTCCAAGAGACCCAGTACTTC. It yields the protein CASSQVLQETQYF.

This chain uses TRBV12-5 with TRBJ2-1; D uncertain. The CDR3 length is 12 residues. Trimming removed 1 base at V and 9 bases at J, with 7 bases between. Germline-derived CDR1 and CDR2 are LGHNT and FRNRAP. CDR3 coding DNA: TGTGCTAGTGGTTTGGAAACGGGTGAGCAGTTCTTC. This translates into CASGLETGEQFF.

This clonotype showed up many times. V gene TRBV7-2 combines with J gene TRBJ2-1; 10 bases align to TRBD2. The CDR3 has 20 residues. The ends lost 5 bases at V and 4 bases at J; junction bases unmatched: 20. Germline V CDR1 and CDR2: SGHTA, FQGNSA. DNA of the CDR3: TGTGCCAGCAGCCCGGATCTAGCGGGAGACGTCCCACACGCTTACAATGAGCAGTTCTTC. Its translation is CASSPDLAGDVPHAYNEQFF.